This T cell receptor beta chain is drawn from a study of T cell responses to AZD1222 COVID-19 vaccine. Clones were sequenced by immunoSEQ multiplex PCR, and TCRdb holds only the in-frame ones, with some missing. Among about 86,000 clones, about 92% were seen once, and the ten largest hold approximately 3%. Unmatched junction bases numbered 10, after V lost 4 bases and J lost 4 bases. Germline values: CDR1 SGHDN, CDR2 FVKESK. CDR3 length equals 15 residues. Source: peripheral blood, taken on day 0 of AZD1222 vaccination. This clonotype originated in an adult in good health. The gene calls are TRBV14 and TRBJ2-7; 7 bases align to TRBD1. CDR3 in DNA: TGTGCCAGCAGCCGCCGACAGGGTCTGGGGTACGAGCAGTACTTC. Translating it yields CASSRRQGLGYEQYF.